The rows below give T cell receptor beta chains drawn from one sample of a study of monozygotic twins with cystic fibrosis. TCRdb keeps only in-frame clones here, not all; method: immunoSEQ multiplex PCR. The repertoire holds 30,000 to 35,000 clones, with under 70% as singletons. Sample: blood. The receptors were sampled from a girl under 18 with cystic fibrosis. Each CDR3 is given with its conserved first and last residue. A D gene is named only where the DNA matches it firmly.

CDR3 protein: CASAVLGLDTDTQYF
D gene: .
V gene: TRBV27
J gene: TRBJ2-3

CDR3 protein: CASSDPNTEAFF
D gene: .
V gene: TRBV10-1
J gene: TRBJ1-1

CDR3 protein: CASSSRRGQSFNYGYTF
D gene: TRBD1
V gene: TRBV27
J gene: TRBJ1-2

CDR3 protein: CASSQGGQETQYF
D gene: .
V gene: TRBV4-2
J gene: TRBJ2-5

CDR3 protein: CASSGQGLGYGYTF
D gene: TRBD1
V gene: TRBV9
J gene: TRBJ1-2

CDR3 protein: CATSPNPDLAASPYEQYF
D gene: TRBD2
V gene: TRBV15
J gene: TRBJ2-7

CDR3 protein: CASSARGDRGTDTQYF
D gene: TRBD1
V gene: TRBV7-9
J gene: TRBJ2-3

CDR3 protein: CASSSLAGGPWGEQYF
D gene: TRBD2
V gene: TRBV7-2
J gene: TRBJ2-7

CDR3 protein: CASSSARGKETQYF
D gene: TRBD2
V gene: TRBV11-2
J gene: TRBJ2-5

CDR3 protein: CRADGGYTF
D gene: .
V gene: TRBV20-1
J gene: TRBJ1-2

CDR3 protein: CASSPSGTGSTDTQYF
D gene: TRBD1
V gene: TRBV4-3
J gene: TRBJ2-3

CDR3 protein: CAIVAGGPGDTQYF
D gene: TRBD2
V gene: TRBV10-3
J gene: TRBJ2-3

CDR3 protein: CASSSALAGVAGELFF
D gene: TRBD2
V gene: TRBV28
J gene: TRBJ2-2

CDR3 protein: CSASQDTQYF
D gene: .
V gene: TRBV20-1
J gene: TRBJ2-3

CDR3 protein: CASREDRATLAKNIQYF
D gene: TRBD1
V gene: TRBV7-8
J gene: TRBJ2-4

CDR3 protein: CASSDGVLSAQYF
D gene: .
V gene: TRBV2
J gene: TRBJ2-5

CDR3 protein: CASSVRVGTEAFF
D gene: .
V gene: TRBV5-1
J gene: TRBJ1-1

CDR3 protein: CASSLVADQPQHF
D gene: .
V gene: TRBV7-2
J gene: TRBJ1-5

CDR3 protein: CAISRQGVENTIYF
D gene: TRBD1
V gene: TRBV10-3
J gene: TRBJ1-3

CDR3 protein: CASARLQSLRRGQSNEQFF
D gene: .
V gene: TRBV19
J gene: TRBJ2-1

CDR3 protein: CASSADFNRETQYF
D gene: .
V gene: TRBV2
J gene: TRBJ2-5

CDR3 protein: CASKQGWSYEQYF
D gene: TRBD1
V gene: TRBV2
J gene: TRBJ2-7

CDR3 protein: CASSSLAGEVSYNEQFF
D gene: TRBD2
V gene: TRBV5-4
J gene: TRBJ2-1

CDR3 protein: CASSPGTSGSYNEQFF
D gene: TRBD2
V gene: TRBV27
J gene: TRBJ2-1

CDR3 protein: CASSESILPPIGKGAASNQPQHF
D gene: .
V gene: TRBV10-1
J gene: TRBJ1-5

CDR3 protein: CASSHTGTVAYEQYF
D gene: TRBD1
V gene: TRBV28
J gene: TRBJ2-7

CDR3 protein: CASSRQSPATNEKLFF
D gene: .
V gene: TRBV7-9
J gene: TRBJ1-4

CDR3 protein: CASSQGAGGPGTEAFF
D gene: TRBD1
V gene: TRBV4-1
J gene: TRBJ1-1

CDR3 protein: CASRTGPRNVNEKLFF
D gene: .
V gene: TRBV2
J gene: TRBJ1-4

CDR3 protein: CASSSNIEAFF
D gene: .
V gene: TRBV28
J gene: TRBJ1-1

CDR3 protein: CAITRTGDIGYTF
D gene: TRBD1
V gene: TRBV10-3
J gene: TRBJ1-2

CDR3 protein: CASSQGTYRETQYF
D gene: .
V gene: TRBV4-1
J gene: TRBJ2-5

CDR3 protein: CASSRLAGNINEQFF
D gene: TRBD2
V gene: TRBV2
J gene: TRBJ2-1

CDR3 protein: CASSLRGQGRGTDTQYF
D gene: TRBD1
V gene: TRBV7-9
J gene: TRBJ2-3

CDR3 protein: CASSLSQGAANYGYTF
D gene: TRBD1
V gene: TRBV27
J gene: TRBJ1-2

CDR3 protein: CASSTLAGARYNEQFF
D gene: TRBD2
V gene: TRBV18
J gene: TRBJ2-1

CDR3 protein: CASSSYRVYEQYF
D gene: .
V gene: TRBV7-9
J gene: TRBJ2-7

CDR3 protein: CASSSDSGPIF
D gene: .
V gene: TRBV2
J gene: TRBJ2-4

CDR3 protein: CASSLDNRGRTYEQYF
D gene: .
V gene: TRBV7-8
J gene: TRBJ2-7

CDR3 protein: CASSEGLAGARGETQYF
D gene: TRBD2
V gene: TRBV5-1
J gene: TRBJ2-5

CDR3 protein: CASSYGQGGGEAFF
D gene: TRBD1
V gene: TRBV6-5
J gene: TRBJ1-1

CDR3 protein: CSVEGRGMETQYF
D gene: .
V gene: TRBV29-1
J gene: TRBJ2-5

CDR3 protein: CASSPWGTGGDTEAFF
D gene: .
V gene: TRBV21-1
J gene: TRBJ1-1

CDR3 protein: CASSQGSGTRGVAKNIQYF
D gene: TRBD2
V gene: TRBV4-3
J gene: TRBJ2-4

CDR3 protein: CASSIDPRLAGGRNEQFF
D gene: TRBD2
V gene: TRBV19
J gene: TRBJ2-1

CDR3 protein: CASSLADLAGVGEQFF
D gene: TRBD2
V gene: TRBV7-2
J gene: TRBJ2-1

CDR3 protein: CASSEGFTMNQPQHF
D gene: .
V gene: TRBV2
J gene: TRBJ1-5